This TCR beta chain appears in the sequencing data of a study of cytomegalovirus exposure and HLA in healthy donors. Study conclusions and caveats: Later analysis found that TCR beta chains associated with HLA were more clonally expanded than other, equally common chains.

In the case of this clone: Its target is not known.

The V segment lost 3 bases and the J segment 4 bases; nucleotides outside the gene matches: 1. CDR1 and CDR2 (germline): SGHTA, FQGNSA. This CDR3 region has 14 residues. Amplification used 60 Vbeta primers and 13 Jbeta primers. Using immunoSEQ multiplex PCR, the repertoire was profiled, and TCRdb retains in-frame clones only, with some absent. The sample has about 90,000 clones, 65% to 75% seen once; the top ten hold approximately 2.1%. The receptor comes from a man aged 30 to 39 in good health and CMV-seronegative. Input material: PBMCs. The rearrangement joins TRBV7-2 to TRBJ1-1; 11 nucleotides agree with TRBD1. The CDR3 DNA is TGTGCCAGCAGCTTCGGGACAGGGGGCACTGAAGCTTTCTTT. Protein: CASSFGTGGTEAFF.